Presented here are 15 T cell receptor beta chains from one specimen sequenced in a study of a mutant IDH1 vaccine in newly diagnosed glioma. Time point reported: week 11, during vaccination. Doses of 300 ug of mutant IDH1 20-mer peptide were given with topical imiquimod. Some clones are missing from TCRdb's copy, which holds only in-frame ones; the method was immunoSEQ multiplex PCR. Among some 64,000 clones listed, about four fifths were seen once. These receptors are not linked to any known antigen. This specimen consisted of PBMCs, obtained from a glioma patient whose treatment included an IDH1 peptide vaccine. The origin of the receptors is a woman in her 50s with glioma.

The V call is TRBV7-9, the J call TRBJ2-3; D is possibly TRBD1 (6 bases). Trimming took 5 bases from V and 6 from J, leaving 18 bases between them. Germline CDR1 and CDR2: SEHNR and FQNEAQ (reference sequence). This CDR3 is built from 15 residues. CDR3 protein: CASSPPGTPGDTQYF. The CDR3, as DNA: TGTGCCAGCAGCCCGCCCGGGACACCGGGGGATACGCAGTATTTT.

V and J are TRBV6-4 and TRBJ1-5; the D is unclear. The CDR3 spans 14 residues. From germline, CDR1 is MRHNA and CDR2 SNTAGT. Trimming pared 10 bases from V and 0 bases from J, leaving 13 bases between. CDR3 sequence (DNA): TGTGCCAAGCAGGCCAGGAATAGCAATCAGCCCCAGCATTTT. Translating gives CAKQARNSNQPQHF.

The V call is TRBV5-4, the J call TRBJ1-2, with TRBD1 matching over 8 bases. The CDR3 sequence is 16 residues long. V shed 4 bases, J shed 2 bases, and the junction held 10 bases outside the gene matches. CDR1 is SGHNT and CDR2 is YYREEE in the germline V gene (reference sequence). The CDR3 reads CASSRGQALRNYGYTF. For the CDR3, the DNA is TGTGCCAGCAGCCGGGGACAGGCTCTGAGAAACTATGGCTACACCTTC.

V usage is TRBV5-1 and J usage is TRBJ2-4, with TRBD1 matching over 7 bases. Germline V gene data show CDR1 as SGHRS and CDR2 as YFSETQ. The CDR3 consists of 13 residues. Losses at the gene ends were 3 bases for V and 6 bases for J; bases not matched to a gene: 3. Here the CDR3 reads CASSWGQSNIQYF. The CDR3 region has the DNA TGCGCCAGCAGCTGGGGACAGTCAAACATTCAGTACTTC. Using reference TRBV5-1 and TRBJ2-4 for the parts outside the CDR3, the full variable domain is KAGVTQTPRYLIKTRGQQVTLSCSPISGHRSVSWYQQTPGQGLQFLFEYFSETQRNKGNFPGRFSGRQFSNSRSEMNVSTLELGDSALYLCASSWGQSNIQYFGAGTRLSVL.

The CDR3 coding sequence is TGTGCCAGCAGTCCCGGTGGAGCACGGAACACTGAAGCTTTCTTT. This codes for CASSPGGARNTEAFF. This chain joins TRBV28 and TRBJ1-1; no firm D call. V shed 5 bases and J shed 1 base, with 14 bases lying between them. The CDR3 covers 15 residues. Germline V gene lookup returns CDR1 MDHEN and CDR2 SYDVKM.

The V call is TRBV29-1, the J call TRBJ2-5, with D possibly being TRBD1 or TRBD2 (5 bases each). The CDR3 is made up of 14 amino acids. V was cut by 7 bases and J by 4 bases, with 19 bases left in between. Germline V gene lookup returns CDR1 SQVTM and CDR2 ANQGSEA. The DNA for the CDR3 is TGCAGCGCCCAGGGTCGGCAGGCGGGAGAGACCCAGTACTTC. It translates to CSAQGRQAGETQYF. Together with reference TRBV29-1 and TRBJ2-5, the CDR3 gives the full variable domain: SAVISQKPSRDICQRGTSLTIQCQVDSQVTMMFWYRQQPGQSLTLIATANQGSEATYESGFVIDKFPISRPNLTFSTLTVSNMSPEDSSIYLCSAQGRQAGETQYFGPGTRLLVL.

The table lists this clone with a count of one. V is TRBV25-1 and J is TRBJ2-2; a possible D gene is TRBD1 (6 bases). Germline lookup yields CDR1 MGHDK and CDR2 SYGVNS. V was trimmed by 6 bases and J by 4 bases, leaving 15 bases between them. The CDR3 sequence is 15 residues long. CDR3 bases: TGTGCCAGCAGCAAGACAGGTCCCAGCACCGGGGAGCTGTTTTTT. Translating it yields CASSKTGPSTGELFF.

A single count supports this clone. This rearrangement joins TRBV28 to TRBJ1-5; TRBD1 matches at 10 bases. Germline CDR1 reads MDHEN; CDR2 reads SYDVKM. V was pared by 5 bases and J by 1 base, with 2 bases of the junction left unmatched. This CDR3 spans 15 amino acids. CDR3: CASSKDRGSNQPQHF. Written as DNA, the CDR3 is TGTGCCAGCAGTAAGGACAGGGGGAGCAATCAGCCCCAGCATTTT.

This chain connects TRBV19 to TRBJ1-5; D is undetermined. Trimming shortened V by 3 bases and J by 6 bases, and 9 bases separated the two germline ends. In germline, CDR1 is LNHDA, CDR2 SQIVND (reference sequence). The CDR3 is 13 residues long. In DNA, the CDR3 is TGTGCCAGTAGTATTCCGCAGAGTCAGCCCCAGCATTTT. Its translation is CASSIPQSQPQHF.

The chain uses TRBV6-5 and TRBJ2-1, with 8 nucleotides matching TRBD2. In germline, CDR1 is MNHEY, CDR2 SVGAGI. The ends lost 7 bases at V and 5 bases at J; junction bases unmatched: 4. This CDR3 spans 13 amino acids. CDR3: CASTGGDNNEQFF. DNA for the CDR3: TGTGCCAGCACCGGGGGGGACAACAATGAGCAGTTCTTC.

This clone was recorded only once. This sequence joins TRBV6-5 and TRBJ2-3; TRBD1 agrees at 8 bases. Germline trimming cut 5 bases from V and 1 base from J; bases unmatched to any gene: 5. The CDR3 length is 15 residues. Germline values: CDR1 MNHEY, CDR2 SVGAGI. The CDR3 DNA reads TGTGCCAGCAGTAGACAGGGGCGGGGCACAGATACGCAGTATTTT. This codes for CASSRQGRGTDTQYF.

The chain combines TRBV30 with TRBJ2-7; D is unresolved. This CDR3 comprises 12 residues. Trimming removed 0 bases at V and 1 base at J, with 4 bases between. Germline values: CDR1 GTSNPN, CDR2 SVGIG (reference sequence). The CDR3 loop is CAWSVLSYEQYF. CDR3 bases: TGTGCCTGGAGTGTACTATCCTACGAGCAGTACTTC.

The CDR3 nucleotides are TGTGCCAGCAGCGTTTACCGGGACAGTAATGAAAAACTGTTTTTT. Residues: CASSVYRDSNEKLFF. The genes are TRBV7-9 and TRBJ1-4; 7 bases map to TRBD1. The V segment lost 5 bases and the J segment 4 bases; nucleotides outside the gene matches: 7. Germline values: CDR1 SEHNR, CDR2 FQNEAQ (reference sequence). The CDR3 runs 15 residues.

CDR3 amino acids: CALQGDSYNEQFF. In DNA, the CDR3 is TGTGCCTTACAGGGGGACTCCTACAATGAGCAGTTCTTC. The rearrangement uses TRBV30 and TRBJ2-1; 8 positions match TRBD1. The V and J ends lost 7 bases and 0 bases, in that order; junction bases with no gene match: 2. Looked up from germline, CDR1 is GTSNPN and CDR2 is SVGIG (reference sequence). The CDR3 runs 13 residues. Full variable domain (rest looked up from reference TRBV30 and TRBJ2-1): SQTIHQWPATLVQPVGSPLSLECTVEGTSNPNLYWYRQAAGRGLQLLFYSVGIGQISSEVPQNLSASRPQDRQFILSSKKLLLSDSGFYLCALQGDSYNEQFFGPGTRLTVL.

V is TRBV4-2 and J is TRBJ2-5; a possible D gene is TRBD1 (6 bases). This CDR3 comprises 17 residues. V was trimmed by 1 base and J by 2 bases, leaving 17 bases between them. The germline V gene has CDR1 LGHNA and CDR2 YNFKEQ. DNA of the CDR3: TGTGCCAGCAGCCAAGGATATTCAGGGGACCTACAAGAGACCCAGTACTTC. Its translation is CASSQGYSGDLQETQYF.